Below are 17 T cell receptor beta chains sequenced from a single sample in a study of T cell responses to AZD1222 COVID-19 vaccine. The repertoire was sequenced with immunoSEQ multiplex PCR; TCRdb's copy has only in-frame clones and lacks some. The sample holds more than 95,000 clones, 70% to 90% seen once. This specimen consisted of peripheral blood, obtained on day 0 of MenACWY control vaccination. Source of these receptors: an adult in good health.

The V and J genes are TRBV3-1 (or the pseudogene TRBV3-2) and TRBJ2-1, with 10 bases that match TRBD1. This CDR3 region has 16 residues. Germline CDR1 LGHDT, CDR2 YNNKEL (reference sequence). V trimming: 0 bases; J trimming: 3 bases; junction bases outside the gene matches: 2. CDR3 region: CASSQEGQGSYNEQFF. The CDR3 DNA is TGTGCCAGCAGCCAAGAGGGACAGGGGAGCTACAATGAGCAGTTCTTC.

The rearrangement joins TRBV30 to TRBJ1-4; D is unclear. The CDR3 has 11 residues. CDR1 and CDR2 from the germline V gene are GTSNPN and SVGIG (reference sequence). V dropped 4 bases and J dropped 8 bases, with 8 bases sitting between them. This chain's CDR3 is CAWNQREKLFF. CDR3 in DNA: TGTGCCTGGAACCAACGGGAAAAACTGTTTTTT.

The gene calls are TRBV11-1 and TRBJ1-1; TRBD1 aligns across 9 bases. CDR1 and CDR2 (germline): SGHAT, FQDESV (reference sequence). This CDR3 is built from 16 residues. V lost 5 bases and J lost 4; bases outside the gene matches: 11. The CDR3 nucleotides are TGTGCCAGCAGCCCCGAACAGGGGGCTATAGGCACTGAAGCTTTCTTT. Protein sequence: CASSPEQGAIGTEAFF.

The CDR3 nucleotides read TGTGCCAGCAGCCTCTACAGGGATAGTACTGAAGCTTTCTTT. Translated, it gives CASSLYRDSTEAFF. The gene calls are TRBV7-3 and TRBJ1-1; weak D call: TRBD1 (6 bases). The germline V gene encodes CDR1 SGHTA and CDR2 FQGTGA. This CDR3 contains 14 residues. The V and J ends lost 5 bases and 5 bases respectively, with 15 bases between them.

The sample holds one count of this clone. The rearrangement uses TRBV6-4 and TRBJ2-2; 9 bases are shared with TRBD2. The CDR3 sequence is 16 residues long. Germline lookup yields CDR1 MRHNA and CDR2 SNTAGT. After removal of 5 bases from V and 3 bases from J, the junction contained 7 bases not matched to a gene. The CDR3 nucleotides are TGTGCCAGCAGTAATAGCGGGGGCCATTACACCGGGGAGCTGTTTTTT. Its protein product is CASSNSGGHYTGELFF.

CDR3 region: CASSPLLAGVYGYTF. CDR3 nucleotide sequence: TGTGCCAGCAGCCCCCTACTCGCAGGGGTCTATGGCTACACCTTC. The chain is built from TRBV7-2 and TRBJ1-2, with D possibly being TRBD1 (6 bases). The CDR3 covers 15 residues. Between the trimmed V and J ends, which lost 5 bases and 4 bases, there was a span of 17 bases. Germline CDR1 is SGHTA and CDR2 is FQGNSA.

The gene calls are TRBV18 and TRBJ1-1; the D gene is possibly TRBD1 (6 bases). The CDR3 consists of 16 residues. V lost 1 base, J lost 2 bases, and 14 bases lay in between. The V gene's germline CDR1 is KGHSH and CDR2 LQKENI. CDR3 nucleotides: TGTGCCAGCTCACCACTCCCCACGGACAGTAACACTGAAGCTTTCTTT. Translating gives CASSPLPTDSNTEAFF.

This CDR3 reads CATSSGQGATDTQYF. The CDR3 DNA sequence: TGTGCCACCAGCAGTGGACAGGGGGCCACAGATACGCAGTATTTT. The chain recombines TRBV15 with TRBJ2-3; 11 nucleotides align to TRBD1. The CDR3 is 15 residues long. The junction had 1 base not matched to a gene; V was cut back by 3 bases and J by 2 bases. The germline CDR1 and CDR2 sequences are LNHNV and YYDKDF (reference sequence).

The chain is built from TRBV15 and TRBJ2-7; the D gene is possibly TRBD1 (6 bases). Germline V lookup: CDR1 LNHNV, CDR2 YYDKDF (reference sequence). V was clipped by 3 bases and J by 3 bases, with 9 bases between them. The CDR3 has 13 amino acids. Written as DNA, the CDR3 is TGTGCCACCAGCAGCGGACAGAGCTACGAGCAGTACTTC. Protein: CATSSGQSYEQYF. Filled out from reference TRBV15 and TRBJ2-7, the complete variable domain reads DAMVIQNPRYQVTQFGKPVTLSCSQTLNHNVMYWYQQKSSQAPKLLFHYYDKDFNNEADTPDNFQSRRPNTSFCFLDIRSPGLGDTAMYLCATSSGQSYEQYFGPGTRLTVT.

CDR3 region: CASSLGLYNEQFF. The CDR3 bases are TGTGCCAGCAGCTTGGGACTGTACAATGAGCAGTTCTTC. The chain links TRBV7-8 to TRBJ2-1, with TRBD2 as a possible D gene (6 bases). Germline loops: CDR1 SGHVS, CDR2 FQNEAQ. V dropped 3 bases and J dropped 4 bases, with 7 bases sitting between them. The CDR3 loop spans 13 amino acids.

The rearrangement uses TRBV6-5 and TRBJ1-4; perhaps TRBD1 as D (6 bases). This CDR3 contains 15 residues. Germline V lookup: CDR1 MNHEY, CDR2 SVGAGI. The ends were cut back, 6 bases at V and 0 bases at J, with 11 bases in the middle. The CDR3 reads CASRGGAATNEKLFF. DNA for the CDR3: TGTGCCAGCAGGGGGGGGGCAGCAACTAATGAAAAACTGTTTTTT.

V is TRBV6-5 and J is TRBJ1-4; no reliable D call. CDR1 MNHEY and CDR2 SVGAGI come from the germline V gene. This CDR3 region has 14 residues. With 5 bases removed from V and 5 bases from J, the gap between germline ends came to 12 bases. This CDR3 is CASSRSRRNEKLFF. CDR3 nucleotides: TGTGCCAGCAGTAGATCCAGGAGGAATGAAAAACTGTTTTTT.

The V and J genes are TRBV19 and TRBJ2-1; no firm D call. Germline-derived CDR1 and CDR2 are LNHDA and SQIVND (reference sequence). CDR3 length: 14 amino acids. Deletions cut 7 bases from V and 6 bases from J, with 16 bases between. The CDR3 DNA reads TGTGCCAGTATGGCCCCCGGACCGCTCAATGAGCAGTTCTTC. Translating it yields CASMAPGPLNEQFF.

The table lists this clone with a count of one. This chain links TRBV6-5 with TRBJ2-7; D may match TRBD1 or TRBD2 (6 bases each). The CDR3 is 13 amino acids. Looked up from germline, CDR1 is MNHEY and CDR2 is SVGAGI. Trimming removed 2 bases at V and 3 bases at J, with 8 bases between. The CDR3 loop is CASSYGGHYEQYF. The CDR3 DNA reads TGTGCCAGCAGTTACGGGGGGCACTACGAGCAGTACTTC.

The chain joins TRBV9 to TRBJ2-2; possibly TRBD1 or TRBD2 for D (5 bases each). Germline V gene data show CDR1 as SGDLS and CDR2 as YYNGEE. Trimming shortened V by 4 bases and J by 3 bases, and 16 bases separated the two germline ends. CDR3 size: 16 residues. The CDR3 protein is CASSQNRLRDTGELFF. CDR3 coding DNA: TGTGCCAGCAGCCAAAACAGGTTGCGGGACACCGGGGAGCTGTTTTTT.

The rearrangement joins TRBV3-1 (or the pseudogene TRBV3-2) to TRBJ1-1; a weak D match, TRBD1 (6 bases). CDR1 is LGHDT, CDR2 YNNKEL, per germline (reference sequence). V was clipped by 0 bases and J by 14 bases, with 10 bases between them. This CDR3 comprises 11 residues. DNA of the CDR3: TGTGCCAGCAGCCAAGAGGGTGGGGGCTTCTTT. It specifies CASSQEGGGFF.

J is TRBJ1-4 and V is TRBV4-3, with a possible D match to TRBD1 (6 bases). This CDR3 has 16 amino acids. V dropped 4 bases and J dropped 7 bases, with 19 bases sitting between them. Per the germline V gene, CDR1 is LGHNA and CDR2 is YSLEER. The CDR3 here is CASSPHRGGAGEKLFF. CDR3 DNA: TGCGCCAGCAGCCCACACCGCGGGGGGGCTGGTGAAAAACTGTTTTTT.